These T cell receptor beta chains were read from a single sample in a study of T cell clonotyping in hematopoietic cell transplantation. Profiling relied on immunoSEQ multiplex PCR, and the TCRdb table lists in-frame clones only, not all of them. Of roughly 13,000 clones listed, approximately 88% are singletons. The sample in question was peripheral blood mononuclear cells, obtained before stem cell transplant. These receptors all come from a man in his fifties or sixties with acute myeloid leukemia. Some clones in this sample may be carry-over from other donors' samples. The CDR3 runs from the conserved cysteine through the conserved F or W. D genes are given only for firm matches. Some rows have no size entry. The others give once, few or many, or a class for an expanded clone.

d_call j_call v_call clone_size cdr3_aa cdr3_nt
- TRBJ1-5 TRBV19 once CASKEVGGNQPQHF TGTGCCAGTAAAGAAGTTGGGGGCAATCAGCCCCAGCATTTT
TRBD2 TRBJ2-1 TRBV7-3 once CASSSLTSGVGNEQFF TGTGCCAGCAGCTCACTGACTAGCGGGGTAGGAAATGAGCAGTTCTTC
- TRBJ1-1 TRBV4-1 - CASSQGLLWYTEAFF TGCGCCAGCAGCCAAGGACTACTCTGGTACACTGAAGCTTTCTTT
- TRBJ2-7 TRBV4-1 - CASSQVDLGLADSYEQYF TGCGCCAGCAGCCAAGTGGACTTGGGGCTAGCTGACTCCTACGAGCAGTACTTC
TRBD2 TRBJ2-7 TRBV30 - CAWSGLAVPRGYEQYF TGTGCCTGGAGTGGCCTAGCGGTGCCTCGGGGATACGAGCAGTACTTC
TRBD1 TRBJ1-2 TRBV5-1 - CASSFDRGSNYGYTF TGCGCCAGCAGCTTTGACAGGGGAAGTAACTATGGCTACACCTTC
- TRBJ2-7 TRBV11-2 - CASSLSSYEQYF TGTGCCAGCAGCTTATCAAGCTACGAGCAGTACTTC
TRBD1 TRBJ2-4 TRBV7-9 - CASSFGQGANIQYF TGTGCCAGCAGCTTTGGTCAGGGGGCGAACATTCAGTACTTC
- TRBJ1-2 TRBV28 few CAVRGGYGYTF TGTGCCGTCCGGGGGGGCTATGGCTACACCTTC
- TRBJ1-1 TRBV30 once CAWSTGSNTEAFF TGTGCCTGGAGTACAGGGTCCAACACTGAAGCTTTCTTT
- TRBJ1-1 TRBV19 - CASSKQETLNTEAFF TGTGCCAGTAGTAAGCAGGAGACACTCAACACTGAAGCTTTCTTT
TRBD1 TRBJ2-3 TRBV5-1 once CASRPTGGADTQYF TGCGCCAGCAGGCCCACAGGGGGCGCAGATACGCAGTATTTT
- TRBJ1-2 TRBV7-8 - CASSLKWGVKMSYTF TGTGCCAGCAGCCTGAAATGGGGGGTGAAAATGAGCTACACCTTC
- TRBJ1-2 TRBV6-5 few CASSLEPSNYGYTF TGTGCCAGCAGTTTGGAACCTTCTAACTATGGCTACACCTTC
TRBD1 TRBJ2-6 TRBV11-2 - CASSSDRERLGANVLTF TGTGCCAGCAGCTCCGACAGGGAGCGGCTCGGGGCCAACGTCCTGACTTTC
- TRBJ1-2 TRBV5-1 - CASSAGMARVTYGYTF TGCGCCAGCAGCGCTGGCATGGCCCGCGTAACCTATGGCTACACCTTC
- TRBJ2-5 TRBV7-9 - CASSRAGQRETQYF TGTGCCAGCAGTCGGGCGGGACAGAGAGAGACCCAGTACTTC
- TRBJ1-2 TRBV6-5 - CASSGQSGDGYTF TGTGCCAGCAGCGGACAGTCGGGAGATGGCTACACCTTC
- TRBJ1-1 TRBV5-5 - CASSRGPRDTEAFF TGTGCCAGCAGCCGAGGACCCCGTGACACTGAAGCTTTCTTT
TRBD1 TRBJ2-7 TRBV23-1 once CASSQYDRGRRNEQYF TGCGCCAGCAGTCAATACGACAGGGGGCGCCGTAACGAGCAGTACTTC
TRBD1 TRBJ1-1 TRBV10-3 - CANSDRANTEAFF TGTGCCAACTCGGACAGGGCGAACACTGAAGCTTTCTTT
TRBD2 TRBJ2-7 TRBV4-2 once CASSHATSGGYEQYF TGTGCCAGCAGCCATGCGACTAGCGGGGGTTACGAGCAGTACTTC
- TRBJ1-1 TRBV5-4 - CASSSSGNTEAFF TGTGCCAGCAGCTCTTCCGGGAACACTGAAGCTTTCTTT
TRBD1 TRBJ2-5 TRBV7-9 - CASSLITTGAETQYF TGTGCCAGCAGCTTAATCACGACAGGGGCAGAGACCCAGTACTTC
- TRBJ1-3 TRBV9 - CASSPQVVAGNTIYF TGTGCCAGCAGCCCCCAGGTTGTTGCCGGAAACACCATATATTTT
- TRBJ2-7 TRBV2 - CASSESDREQYF TGTGCCAGCAGTGAATCGGATCGCGAGCAGTACTTC
- TRBJ2-1 TRBV21-1 - CASSNLRAGGLSYNEQFF TGTGCCAGCAGCAACCTCCGGGCGGGGGGGCTCTCCTACAATGAGCAGTTCTTC
- TRBJ2-3 TRBV2 - CASSQDSTDTQYF TGTGCCAGCAGCCAGGACAGCACAGATACGCAGTATTTT
- TRBJ1-1 TRBV6-1 - CASTPGRMNTEAFF TGTGCCAGCACTCCCGGACGGATGAACACTGAAGCTTTCTTT
TRBD2 TRBJ2-2 TRBV19 - CASSQERENTGELFF TGTGCCAGTAGTCAGGAGCGGGAGAACACCGGGGAGCTGTTTTTT
- TRBJ2-1 TRBV4-3 - CASSQGAGSEQFF TGCGCCAGCAGCCAAGGGGCAGGGAGTGAGCAGTTCTTC
TRBD2 TRBJ2-7 TRBV5-4 - CASSPSATSGYEQYF TGTGCCAGCAGCCCTTCAGCGACTAGCGGCTACGAGCAGTACTTC
- TRBJ1-2 TRBV7-9 - CASSPLRDTINYGYTF TGTGCCAGCAGCCCCCTCCGGGACACAATAAACTATGGCTACACCTTC
TRBD1 TRBJ2-1 TRBV11-2 few CASSDGTGGFNEQFF TGTGCCAGCAGCGATGGGACAGGGGGCTTCAATGAGCAGTTCTTC
- TRBJ1-2 TRBV6-1 - CASRTEGSYTF TGTGCCAGCAGGACCGAGGGAAGCTACACCTTC
- TRBJ1-5 TRBV15 - CATSRSPRGVGSNQPQHF TGTGCCACCAGCAGATCACCACGGGGGGTTGGAAGCAATCAGCCCCAGCATTTT
TRBD1 TRBJ2-7 TRBV29-1 - CSAGQGAGEQYF TGCAGCGCGGGACAGGGGGCGGGCGAGCAGTACTTC
- TRBJ1-5 TRBV19 - CASSAPGPNQPQHF TGTGCCAGTAGTGCCCCGGGACCTAATCAGCCCCAGCATTTT
- TRBJ2-3 TRBV7-2 - CASSTGSTDTQYF TGTGCCAGCAGCACCGGGAGCACAGATACGCAGTATTTT
TRBD1 TRBJ2-7 TRBV5-1 - CASSPWDREYEQYF TGCGCCAGCAGCCCGTGGGACAGAGAATACGAGCAGTACTTC
- TRBJ2-5 TRBV6-5 - CASRTGGTKETQYF TGTGCCAGCAGAACTGGTGGGACGAAAGAGACCCAGTACTTC
- TRBJ2-7 TRBV28 - CASSLRGTYEQYF TGTGCCAGCAGTTTAAGAGGAACCTACGAGCAGTACTTC
- TRBJ2-6 TRBV7-6 - CASSLAKTSGANVLTF TGTGCCAGCAGCTTAGCCAAAACCTCTGGGGCCAACGTCCTGACTTTC
- TRBJ1-6 TRBV7-2 - CASSLRAGYSPLHF TGTGCCAGCAGCTTAAGGGCAGGATATTCACCCCTCCACTTT
- TRBJ1-2 TRBV7-2 - CASSSYPGQSYGYTF TGTGCCAGCAGCTCCTATCCCGGACAGAGTTATGGCTACACCTTC
TRBD1 TRBJ2-5 TRBV28 - CASSSGTARETQYF TGTGCCAGCAGTTCGGGGACAGCCAGGGAGACCCAGTACTTC
- TRBJ2-1 TRBV25-1 - CANLTRSSYNEQFF TGTGCCAACTTGACTCGGAGCTCCTACAATGAGCAGTTCTTC
- TRBJ1-3 TRBV19 - CASSIAGRSGNTIYF TGTGCCAGTAGTATAGCGGGGAGGAGTGGAAACACCATATATTTT
- TRBJ2-1 TRBV6-5 - CASSYSFTGATNEQFF TGTGCCAGCAGTTACTCCTTTACCGGGGCGACCAATGAGCAGTTCTTC
- TRBJ2-1 TRBV2 once CASSVSGDFSYNEQFF TGTGCCAGCAGTGTGAGTGGGGACTTCTCCTACAATGAGCAGTTCTTC
- TRBJ2-1 TRBV9 - CASSVAPLYNEQFF TGTGCCAGCAGCGTAGCCCCACTTTACAATGAGCAGTTCTTC
- TRBJ1-5 TRBV4-1 - CASSPTGGVNQPQHF TGCGCCAGCAGCCCCACGGGGGGGGTAAATCAGCCCCAGCATTTT